This T cell receptor beta chain was found in a study of blood T cell repertoires in COVID-19. About the study: The origin of the acute and convalescent COVID-19 samples was the United States, Italy and Spain.

Study processing details: Using reference gene primer amplification, nucleated cell counts were estimated. Libraries were prepared by immunoSEQ multiplex PCR; TCRdb keeps only in-frame clonotypes and omits some of them. That table gives V, J and clone size, and the DNA gave D and trimming. The repertoire holds 200,000 to 250,000 clones, with around 90% as singletons. This CDR3 region has 13 residues. Trimming removed 0 bases at V and 5 bases at J, with 10 bases between. CDR1 is GTSNPN and CDR2 is SVGIG in the germline V gene (reference sequence). The sequencing input was PBMCs or T cells enriched from blood (not recorded which). The V and J genes are TRBV30 and TRBJ1-1, with unresolved D. The sequence came from a man aged 25-40 years who had been exposed to COVID-19. The CDR3 DNA follows: TGTGCCTGGAGTGTACTGGACTTTACTGAAGCTTTCTTT. Its translation is CAWSVLDFTEAFF.